This record covers a single T cell receptor beta chain. These data come from a study of T cell responses to AZD1222 COVID-19 vaccine. Measured with immunoSEQ multiplex PCR; TCRdb has only the in-frame clones, and not every one. This sample yields 100,000 to 150,000 clones, of which 89% are seen a single time; roughly 6.3% belongs to the top ten. The CDR3 is 17 amino acids. Trimming cost V 3 bases and J 2 bases, with 17 bases left between them. Germline V gene sequence: CDR1 MNHNS, CDR2 SASEGT. This rearrangement joins TRBV6-1 to TRBJ1-5; D possibly corresponds to TRBD1 (6 bases). The specimen comprised peripheral blood, sampled on day 0 of AZD1222 vaccination. The TCR was taken from an adult in good health. The chain's CDR3 is CASSDDGQRGGNQPQHF. CDR3 sequence (DNA): TGTGCCAGCAGTGATGACGGACAGCGGGGCGGCAATCAGCCCCAGCATTTT.